This passage covers 5 T cell receptor beta chains from one sample sequenced in a study of T cell responses to AZD1222 COVID-19 vaccine. Profiled with immunoSEQ multiplex PCR; TCRdb holds only in-frame clones, not every one. This table holds hundreds of thousands of clones, roughly 93% found once. Here the sequenced sample was peripheral blood, taken 28 days after the second AZD1222 dose. The receptors here all came from an adult who received the AZD1222 COVID-19 vaccine.

This sequence joins TRBV7-9 and TRBJ1-3; D call uncertain. V was trimmed by 2 bases and J by 0 bases, leaving 5 bases between them. This CDR3 has 14 amino acids. In germline, CDR1 is SEHNR, CDR2 FQNEAQ (reference sequence). The CDR3, as DNA: TGTGCCAGCAGCTTACGGGGCTCTGGAAACACCATATATTTT. This sequence encodes CASSLRGSGNTIYF.

The chain employs TRBV6-1 and TRBJ1-2; the D is unclear. V lost 0 bases and J 8 bases, leaving 10 bases between the germline ends. Germline loops: CDR1 MNHNS, CDR2 SASEGT. This CDR3 spans 13 amino acids. As DNA, the CDR3 is TGTGCCAGCAGTGAAGCAGCTGCTGGAGGCTACACCTTC. Translating gives CASSEAAAGGYTF.

The chain joins TRBV10-3 to TRBJ2-7, with 7 bases matching TRBD1. Germline CDR1 ENHRY, CDR2 SYGVKD. This CDR3 region has 15 residues. Losses at the gene ends were 1 base for V and 4 bases for J; bases not matched to a gene: 7. CDR3 amino acids: CAISEFWQGVYEQYF. The CDR3, as DNA: TGTGCCATCAGTGAGTTTTGGCAGGGGGTGTACGAGCAGTACTTC.

The V call is TRBV3-1 (or the pseudogene TRBV3-2), the J call TRBJ1-2, with D hard to call. Trimming shortened V by 0 bases and J by 2 bases, and 13 bases separated the two germline ends. The germline CDR1 and CDR2 sequences are LGHDT and YNNKEL (reference sequence). The CDR3 is 16 amino acids. CDR3 in amino acids: CASSQDRRAVNYGYTF. The CDR3 nucleotides are TGTGCCAGCAGCCAAGATAGGAGGGCGGTGAACTATGGCTACACCTTC.

In regard to this clone: This same CDR3 is encoded by further DNA sequences in the sample. The genes are TRBV19 and TRBJ2-7; D is possibly TRBD1 (5 bases). Germline values: CDR1 LNHDA, CDR2 SQIVND (reference sequence). The CDR3 length is 13 residues. V lost 3 bases and J 1 base, leaving 7 bases between the germline ends. For the CDR3, the DNA is TGTGCCAGTAGTATTGGGGCTTCCTACGAGCAGTACTTC. Residues: CASSIGASYEQYF. Supplemented by reference TRBV19 and TRBJ2-7, the full variable domain reads DGGITQSPKYLFRKEGQNVTLSCEQNLNHDAMYWYRQDPGQGLRLIYYSQIVNDFQKGDIAEGYSVSREKKESFPLTVTSAQKNPTAFYLCASSIGASYEQYFGPGTRLTVT.